This T cell receptor beta chain was identified during a study of cytotoxic CD8 clonotypes in ibrutinib-treated CLL. CDR1 LNHDA and CDR2 SQIVND come from the germline V gene (reference sequence). The CDR3 totals 16 residues. Trimming removed 3 bases from V and 3 bases from J, with 15 bases in between. The method was immunoSEQ multiplex PCR; TCRdb's version includes in-frame clones alone and lacks a portion of them. In the table there are roughly 330,000 clones, under 70% of which are singletons. This rearrangement joins TRBV19 to TRBJ2-1; weak D call: TRBD2 (7 bases). The sequence was collected from a human donor with chronic lymphocytic leukemia. Sequencing used PBMCs, obtained after 36 months of ibrutinib treatment. This chain's CDR3 is CASSMPPGGLYNEQFF. CDR3 DNA: TGTGCCAGTAGTATGCCTCCGGGGGGCCTCTACAATGAGCAGTTCTTC.